This T cell receptor beta chain appears in the sequencing data of a study of blood T cell repertoires in COVID-19. The CDR3 spans 15 residues. Per germline, CDR1 SGHAT and CDR2 FQNNGV. V shed 6 bases and J 7 bases; nucleotides not matched to a gene: 8. The table came from immunoSEQ multiplex PCR; TCRdb's copy has only in-frame clones and leaves some out. Of 150,000 to 200,000 clones in the sample, approximately 86% were seen once. The sequence was obtained from a young man with acute or convalescent COVID-19. The specimen sequenced was peripheral blood. This chain connects TRBV11-2 to TRBJ2-3; 12 nucleotides align to TRBD2. In DNA form, the CDR3 reads TGTGCCAGCAGTCAAGGGACTAGCGGGTGGAATACGCAGTATTTT. Translation: CASSQGTSGWNTQYF.